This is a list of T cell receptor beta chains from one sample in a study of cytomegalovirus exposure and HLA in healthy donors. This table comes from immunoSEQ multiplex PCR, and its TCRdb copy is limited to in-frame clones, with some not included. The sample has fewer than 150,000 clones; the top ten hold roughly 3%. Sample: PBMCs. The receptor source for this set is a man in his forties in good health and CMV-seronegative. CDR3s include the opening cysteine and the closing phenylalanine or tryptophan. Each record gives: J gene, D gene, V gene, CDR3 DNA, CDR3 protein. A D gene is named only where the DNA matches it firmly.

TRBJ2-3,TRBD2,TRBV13,TGTGCCAGCAGGGAAGGCGGGGGTCCAGATACGCAGTATTTT,CASREGGGPDTQYF
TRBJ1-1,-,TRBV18,TGTGCCAGCTCAGGAGGGTTGAACACTGAAGCTTTCTTT,CASSGGLNTEAFF
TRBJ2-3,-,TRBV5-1,TGCGCCAGCAGCTTGGCGAGCACAGATACGCAGTATTTT,CASSLASTDTQYF
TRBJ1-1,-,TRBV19,TGTGCCAGTAGTTCCACCAGGGGAACTGAAGCTTTCTTT,CASSSTRGTEAFF
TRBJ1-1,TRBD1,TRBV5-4,TGTGCCAGCAGGCCAGGGACAGGGCGAAGTTTGGCTTTCTTT,CASRPGTGRSLAFF
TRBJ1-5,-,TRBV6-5,TGTGCCAGCAGTTACAGGGACTCCAATCAGCCCCAGCATTTT,CASSYRDSNQPQHF
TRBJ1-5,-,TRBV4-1,TGCGCCAGCAGCCAAGAAGGTACAACAGGGAGTCAGCCCCAGCATTTT,CASSQEGTTGSQPQHF
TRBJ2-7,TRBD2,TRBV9,TGTGCCAGCAGCCCCTTGAGCGGGGCATCCTACGAGCAGTACTTC,CASSPLSGASYEQYF
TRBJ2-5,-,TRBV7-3,TGTGCCAGCAGCTTTTCAGCGTCGGAGACCCAGTACTTC,CASSFSASETQYF
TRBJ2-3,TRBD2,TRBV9,TGTGCCAGCAGCGCGCGGGCGGGGGGGAGCACAGATACGCAGTATTTT,CASSARAGGSTDTQYF
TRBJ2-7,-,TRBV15,TGTGCCACCAGCGTCCGGGACAACCTTTACGAGCAGTACTTC,CATSVRDNLYEQYF
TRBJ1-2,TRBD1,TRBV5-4,TGTGCCAGCAGCCCGGACAGGAACTATGGCTACACCTTC,CASSPDRNYGYTF
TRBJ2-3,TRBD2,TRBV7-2,TGTGCCAGCAGCTTAGGCTTAGCGGGGGCCCAAGATACGCAGTATTTT,CASSLGLAGAQDTQYF
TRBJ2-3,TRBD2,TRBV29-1,TGCAGCGCGGGACTAGCGGGGGGGCGCGCAGATACGCAGTATTTT,CSAGLAGGRADTQYF
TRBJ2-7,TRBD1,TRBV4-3,TGCGCCAGCAGCCAAGGTATTCAGGGGGTCGCCTACGAGCAGTACTTC,CASSQGIQGVAYEQYF
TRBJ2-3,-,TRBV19,TGTGCCAGTAGTCCCGCTAAGCGGTCTTACACAGATACGCAGTATTTT,CASSPAKRSYTDTQYF
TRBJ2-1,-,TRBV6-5,TGTGCCAGCACCGACATGGATGAGCAGTTCTTC,CASTDMDEQFF
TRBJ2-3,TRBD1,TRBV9,TGTGCCAGCAGCGTCGAGGGACAGGTTTATACAGATACGCAGTATTTT,CASSVEGQVYTDTQYF
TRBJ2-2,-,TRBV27,TGTGCCAGCAGTGACCCCCTGGGCAGGGGTACGTTATCCGGGGAGCTGTTTTTT,CASSDPLGRGTLSGELFF
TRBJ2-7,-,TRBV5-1,TGCGCCAGCAGCAGTAGTCAGGGGAGCTCCTACGAGCAGTACTTC,CASSSSQGSSYEQYF
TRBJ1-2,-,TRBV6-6,TGTGCCAGCAGTTCCCAAACAGGACATCCTAACTATGGCTACACCTTC,CASSSQTGHPNYGYTF
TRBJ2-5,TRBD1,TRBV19,TGTGCCAGTAGTATCTCTGTCCCGGGACAGGGCCAGGGGGAGACCCAGTACTTC,CASSISVPGQGQGETQYF
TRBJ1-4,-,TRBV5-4,TGTGCCAGCAGCTCTAAGGGGGCAACTAATGAAAAACTGTTTTTT,CASSSKGATNEKLFF